The 9 T cell receptor beta chains in this list originate from one sample, sequenced in a study of human T cells and chemical hapten exposure (dated by TCRdb to the early 2020s). The sample's time point, from its label and the paper: patch test 1, 2 weeks after DPC sensitization. The intended sense of this specimen's treatment or condition label: therapeutic diphenylcyclopropenone sensitization with weekly scalp DPC. The library was built by means of RACE. Sequencing instrument: NextSeq 500. Starting from the raw public reads, TCRdb applied fastp trimming at Q25, assembled clones with MiXCR and retained in-frame beta chains. Identical CDR3 proteins give one entry, which carries the most common genes and DNA. Present in this sample are 150,000 to 200,000 distinct CDR3 sequences, about 20% of which were seen just once. The top ten clones comprise under 8.5% of the sample. This material consisted of whole blood, taken in connection with sensitization to the hapten diphenylcyclopropenone (DPC). The receptors derive from a woman aged 45-65 years with alopecia areata. Some clones in this sample may be carry-over from other donors' samples.

V is TRBV20-1 and J is TRBJ2-1; a weak D match, TRBD2 (6 bases). CDR1 and CDR2 (germline): DFQATT, SNEGSKA (reference sequence). Trimming pared 3 bases from V and 14 bases from J, leaving 20 bases between. The CDR3 length is 13 residues. The CDR3 nucleotides read TGCAGTGCTAGTCAGCGGACTACCACTAGGGAGTTCTTC. The encoded protein is CSASQRTTTREFF.

The rearrangement uses TRBV2 and TRBJ1-5; 9 bases are shared with TRBD1. Looked up from germline, CDR1 is SNHLY and CDR2 is FYNNEI. The CDR3 is made up of 14 amino acids. Trimming took 7 bases from V and 4 from J; bases not matched to a gene: 5. This CDR3 is CASKPDRGNQPQHF. The DNA of the CDR3 is TGTGCCAGCAAACCCGACAGGGGGAATCAGCCCCAGCATTTT. The whole variable domain, remainder taken from reference TRBV2 and TRBJ1-5, is EPEVTQTPSHQVTQMGQEVILRCVPISNHLYFYWYRQILGQKVEFLVSFYNNEISEKSEIFDDQFSVERPDGSNFTLKIRSTKLEDSAMYFCASKPDRGNQPQHFGDGTRLSIL.

The CDR3 protein is CSARDVGSFTF. Written as DNA, the CDR3 is TGCAGTGCTAGAGATGTCGGAAGCTTCACCTTC. This chain joins TRBV20-1 and TRBJ1-2, with D hard to call. CDR1 and CDR2 from the germline V gene are DFQATT and SNEGSKA (reference sequence). The V end was cut by 0 bases, the J end by 13 bases, with 12 bases between. The CDR3 totals 11 residues.

The sample holds a few counts of this clonotype. The V gene is TRBV29-1, the J gene TRBJ2-5; D remains unclear. Germline-derived CDR1 and CDR2 are SQVTM and ANQGSEA. Trimming removed 4 bases from V and 1 base from J, with 13 bases in between. CDR3 size: 14 residues. The CDR3 bases are TGCAGCGTTGCCTTGTTGGCTTTCCAAGAGACCCAGTACTTC. Residues: CSVALLAFQETQYF.

The chain employs TRBV7-8 and TRBJ2-1; D unclear. With 2 bases removed from V and 14 bases from J, the gap between germline ends came to 16 bases. The CDR3 covers 13 residues. Germline CDR1 and CDR2: SGHVS and FQNEAQ. This CDR3 is CASSLSWDPPEFF. CDR3 nucleotide sequence: TGTGCCAGCAGCTTAAGTTGGGATCCCCCCGAGTTCTTC. Drawing the rest from reference TRBV7-8 and TRBJ2-1, the complete variable domain is GAGVSQSPRYKVAKRGQDVALRCDPISGHVSLFWYQQALGQGPEFLTYFQNEAQLDKSGLPSDRFFAERPEGSVSTLKIQRTQQEDSAVYLCASSLSWDPPEFFGPGTRLTVL.

A few counts support this clonotype. The chain links TRBV5-1 to TRBJ1-2, with 7 positions matching TRBD1. Germline CDR1 and CDR2: SGHRS and YFSETQ. Unmatched junction bases numbered 8, after V lost 4 bases and J lost 5 bases. This CDR3 comprises 14 residues. Here the CDR3 DNA reads TGCGCCAGCAGCCAGGAGACAGGGCAATATGGCTACACCTTC. It translates to CASSQETGQYGYTF. Full variable domain (remainder filled in from reference TRBV5-1 and TRBJ1-2): KAGVTQTPRYLIKTRGQQVTLSCSPISGHRSVSWYQQTPGQGLQFLFEYFSETQRNKGNFPGRFSGRQFSNSRSEMNVSTLELGDSALYLCASSQETGQYGYTFGSGTRLTVV.

The chain employs TRBV7-9 and TRBJ2-7; D ambiguous. The germline CDR1 and CDR2 sequences are SEHNR and FQNEAQ (reference sequence). Trimming stripped 0 bases from V and 10 bases from J, with 13 bases between. This CDR3 has 13 residues. CDR3 loop: CASSLAWAEIQYF. CDR3 bases: TGTGCCAGCAGCTTAGCGTGGGCAGAAATTCAGTACTTC.

This clonotype was observed at least ten times. The CDR3 DNA reads as TGTGCCAGCAGCCTTTACGGCGGAGAGACCCAGTACTTC. Its translation: CASSLYGGETQYF. The V gene is TRBV6-5, the J gene TRBJ2-5; the D is unclear. Germline V gene sequence: CDR1 MNHEY, CDR2 SVGAGI. The CDR3 spans 13 residues. Trimming stripped 6 bases from V and 4 bases from J, with 12 bases between.

This rearrangement joins TRBV6-2 or TRBV6-3 to TRBJ2-5, with D unresolved. The CDR3 runs to 12 residues. Trimming removed 6 bases at V and 5 bases at J, with 10 bases between. CDR1 is MNHEY, CDR2 SVGEGT, per germline. CDR3 protein: CASRTEGETQYF. The CDR3 DNA is TGTGCCAGCAGGACGGAAGGGGAGACCCAGTACTTC.